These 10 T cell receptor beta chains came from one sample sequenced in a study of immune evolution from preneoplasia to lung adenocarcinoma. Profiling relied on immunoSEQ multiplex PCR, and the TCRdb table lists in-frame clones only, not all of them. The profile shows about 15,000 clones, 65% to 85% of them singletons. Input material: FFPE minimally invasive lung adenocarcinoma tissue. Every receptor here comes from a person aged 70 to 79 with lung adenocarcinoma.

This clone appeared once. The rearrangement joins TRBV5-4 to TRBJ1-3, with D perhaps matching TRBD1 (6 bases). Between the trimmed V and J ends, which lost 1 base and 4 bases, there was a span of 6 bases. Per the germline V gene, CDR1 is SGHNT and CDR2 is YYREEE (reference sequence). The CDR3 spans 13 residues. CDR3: CASSLRGGNTIYF. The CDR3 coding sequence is TGTGCCAGCAGCTTGAGGGGGGGAAACACCATATATTTT.

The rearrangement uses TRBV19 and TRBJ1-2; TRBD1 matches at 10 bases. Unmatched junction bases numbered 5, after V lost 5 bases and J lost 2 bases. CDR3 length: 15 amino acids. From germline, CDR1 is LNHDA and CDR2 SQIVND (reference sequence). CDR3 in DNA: TGTGCCAGTAGTGCCGGGACAGGGGCGAACTATGGCTACACCTTC. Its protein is CASSAGTGANYGYTF.

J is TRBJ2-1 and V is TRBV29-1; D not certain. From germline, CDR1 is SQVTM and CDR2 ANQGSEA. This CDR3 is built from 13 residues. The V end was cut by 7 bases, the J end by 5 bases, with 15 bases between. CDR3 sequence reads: CSARRSTHNEQFF. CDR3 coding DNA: TGCAGCGCCCGAAGATCTACCCACAATGAGCAGTTCTTC.

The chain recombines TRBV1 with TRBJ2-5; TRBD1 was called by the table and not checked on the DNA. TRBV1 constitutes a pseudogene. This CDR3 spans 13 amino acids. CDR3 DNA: TGCACCAGCAGAAATACAGGGGAAGAGACCCAGTACTTC. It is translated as CTSRNTGEETQYF.

The DNA of the CDR3 is TGTGCCAGCAGCTTGGTTAGCGGGGGGGATGAGCAGTTCTTC. It is translated as CASSLVSGGDEQFF. The chain combines TRBV5-4 with TRBJ2-1; 11 bases are shared with TRBD2. The J segment lost 8 bases and the V segment lost 0 bases, leaving 1 base of the junction unmatched. CDR3 length equals 14 residues. Germline V gene sequence: CDR1 SGHNT, CDR2 YYREEE (reference sequence).

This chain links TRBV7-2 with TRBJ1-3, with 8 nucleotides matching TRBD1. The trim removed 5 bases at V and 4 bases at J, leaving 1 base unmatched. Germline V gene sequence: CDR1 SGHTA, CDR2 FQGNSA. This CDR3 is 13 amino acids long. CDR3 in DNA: TGTGCCAGCAGCACAGGGGGGGGAAACACCATATATTTT. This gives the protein CASSTGGGNTIYF.

The DNA for the CDR3 is TGTGCCAGCAGCCCACTAGCGGGAGGTGAAGATACGCAGTATTTT. It yields the protein CASSPLAGGEDTQYF. The rearrangement uses TRBV5-6 and TRBJ2-3; 12 bases are a match to TRBD2. The CDR3 totals 15 residues. CDR1 is SGHDT and CDR2 is YYEEEE in the germline V gene. Unmatched junction bases numbered 5, after V lost 4 bases and J lost 5 bases.

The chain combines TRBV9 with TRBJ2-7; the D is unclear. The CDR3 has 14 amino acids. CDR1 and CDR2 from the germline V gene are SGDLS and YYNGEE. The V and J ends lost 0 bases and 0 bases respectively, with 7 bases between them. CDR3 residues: CASSVGDHSYEQYF. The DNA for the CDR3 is TGTGCCAGCAGCGTAGGAGACCACTCCTACGAGCAGTACTTC.

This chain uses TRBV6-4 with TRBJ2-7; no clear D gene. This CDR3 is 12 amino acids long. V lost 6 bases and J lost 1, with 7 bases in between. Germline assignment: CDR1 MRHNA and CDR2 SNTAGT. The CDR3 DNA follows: TGTGCCAGCAGACAGCTGTCCTACGAGCAGTACTTC. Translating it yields CASRQLSYEQYF.

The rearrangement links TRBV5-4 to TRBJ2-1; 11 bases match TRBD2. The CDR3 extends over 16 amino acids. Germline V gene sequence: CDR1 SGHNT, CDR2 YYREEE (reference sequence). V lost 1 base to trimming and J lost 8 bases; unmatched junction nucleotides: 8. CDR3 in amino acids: CASSLRVAGGPDEQFF. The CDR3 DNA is TGTGCCAGCAGCTTGAGGGTAGCGGGAGGGCCGGATGAGCAGTTCTTC.